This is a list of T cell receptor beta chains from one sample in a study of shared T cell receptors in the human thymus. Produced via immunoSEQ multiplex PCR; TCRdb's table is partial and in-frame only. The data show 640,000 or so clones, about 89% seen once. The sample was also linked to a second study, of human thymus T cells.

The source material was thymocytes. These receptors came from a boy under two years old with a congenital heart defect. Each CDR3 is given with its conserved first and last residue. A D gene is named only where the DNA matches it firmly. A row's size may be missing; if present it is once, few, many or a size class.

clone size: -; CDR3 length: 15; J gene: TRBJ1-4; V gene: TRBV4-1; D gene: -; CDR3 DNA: TGCGCCAGCAGCCAAGTGTCGGGGTCCGGGGAAAAACTGTTTTTT; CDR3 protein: CASSQVSGSGEKLFF
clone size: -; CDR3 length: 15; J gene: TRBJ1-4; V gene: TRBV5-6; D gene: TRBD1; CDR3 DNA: TGTGCCAGCAGCAATCAGGGGGACCGAGGGGAAAAACTGTTTTTT; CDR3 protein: CASSNQGDRGEKLFF
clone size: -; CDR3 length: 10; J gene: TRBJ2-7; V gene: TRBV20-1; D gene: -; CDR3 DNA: TGCAGTGCTAGTAGTACCGAGCAGTACTTC; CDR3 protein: CSASSTEQYF
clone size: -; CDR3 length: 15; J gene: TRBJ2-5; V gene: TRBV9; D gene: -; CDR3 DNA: TGTGCCAGCAGCGTAGACGCCGGAGCGGAAGAGACCCAGTACTTC; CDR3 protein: CASSVDAGAEETQYF
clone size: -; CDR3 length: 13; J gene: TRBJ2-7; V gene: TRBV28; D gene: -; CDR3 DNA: TGTGCCAGCAGCCTGACTGAAACCTACGAGCAGTACTTC; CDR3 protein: CASSLTETYEQYF
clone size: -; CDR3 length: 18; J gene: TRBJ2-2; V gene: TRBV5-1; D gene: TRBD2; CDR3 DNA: TGCGCCAGCAGCTTAAAAGCTAGCGGGAGCTATGGGGCCGGGGAGCTGTTTTTT; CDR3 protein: CASSLKASGSYGAGELFF
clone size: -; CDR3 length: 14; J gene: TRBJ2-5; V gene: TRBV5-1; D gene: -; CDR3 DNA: TGCGCCAGCAGCTCCAACACCCTCCAAGAGACCCAGTACTTC; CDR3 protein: CASSSNTLQETQYF
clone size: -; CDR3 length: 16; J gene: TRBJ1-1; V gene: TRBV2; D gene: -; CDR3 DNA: TGTGCCAGCGGAATAATGTGGGTAGGGGAAGTCACTGAAGCTTTCTTT; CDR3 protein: CASGIMWVGEVTEAFF
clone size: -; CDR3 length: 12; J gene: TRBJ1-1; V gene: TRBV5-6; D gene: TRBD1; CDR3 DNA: TGTGCCAGCAGATTTAGGGACAGAGAAGCTTTCTTT; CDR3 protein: CASRFRDREAFF
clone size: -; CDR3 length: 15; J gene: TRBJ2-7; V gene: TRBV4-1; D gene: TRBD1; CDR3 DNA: TGCGCCAGCAGCCAAGGACAGGGCCCAACCTACGAGCAGTACTTC; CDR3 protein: CASSQGQGPTYEQYF
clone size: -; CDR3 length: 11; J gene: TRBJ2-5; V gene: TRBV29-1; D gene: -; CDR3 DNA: TGCAGCGTTTTTAGCGAGGAGACCCAGTACTTC; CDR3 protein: CSVFSEETQYF
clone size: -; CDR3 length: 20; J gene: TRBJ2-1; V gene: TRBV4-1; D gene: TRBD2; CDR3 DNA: TGCGCCAGCAGCCAGAGCGGCGGCGGGGGGCCGCTTATCTCCTACAATGAGCAGTTCTTC; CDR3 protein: CASSQSGGGGPLISYNEQFF
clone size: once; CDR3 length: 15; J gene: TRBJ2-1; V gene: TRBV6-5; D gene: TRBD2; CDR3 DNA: TGTGCCACCCTAGCGGGAGGTAGCTCCTACAATGAGCAGTTCTTC; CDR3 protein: CATLAGGSSYNEQFF
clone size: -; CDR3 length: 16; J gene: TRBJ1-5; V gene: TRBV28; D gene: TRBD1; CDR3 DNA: TGTGCCAGCCGCGAAGGACAGGACTATAGCAATCAGCCCCAGCATTTT; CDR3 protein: CASREGQDYSNQPQHF
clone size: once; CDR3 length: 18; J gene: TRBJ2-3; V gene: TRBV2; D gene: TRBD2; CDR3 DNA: TGTGCCAGCAGTGATTGGACTAGCGGGGAAATTAGCACAGATACGCAGTATTTT; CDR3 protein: CASSDWTSGEISTDTQYF
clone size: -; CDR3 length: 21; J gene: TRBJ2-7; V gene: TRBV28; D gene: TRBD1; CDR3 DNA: TGTGCCAGCAGTTCCCCGAGTACCGGGACAGGGGTCGTTTTTTATTCCTACGAGCAGTACTTC; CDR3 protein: CASSSPSTGTGVVFYSYEQYF
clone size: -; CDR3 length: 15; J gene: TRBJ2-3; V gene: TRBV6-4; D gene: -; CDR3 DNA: TGTGCCAGCAGTGCCCGAGCGGTTAGCACAGATACGCAGTATTTT; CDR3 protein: CASSARAVSTDTQYF
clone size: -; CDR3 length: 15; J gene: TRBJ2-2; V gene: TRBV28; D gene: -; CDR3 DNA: TGTGCCAGCAGCCATCCGGGACTGAGCACCGGGGAGCTGTTTTTT; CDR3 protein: CASSHPGLSTGELFF
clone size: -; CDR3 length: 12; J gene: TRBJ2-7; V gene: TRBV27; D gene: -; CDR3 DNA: TGTGCCAGCAGGTCGCTAACCTACGAGCAGTACTTC; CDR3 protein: CASRSLTYEQYF
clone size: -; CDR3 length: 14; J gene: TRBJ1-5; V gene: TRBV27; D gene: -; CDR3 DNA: TGTGCCAGCAGGAGCCCTTATAGCAATCAGCCCCAGCATTTT; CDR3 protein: CASRSPYSNQPQHF
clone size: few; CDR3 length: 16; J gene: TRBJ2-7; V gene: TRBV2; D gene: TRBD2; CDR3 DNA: TGTGCCAGCAGGGCGACTCGGACTAGCGGGGCCTACGAGCAGTACTTC; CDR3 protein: CASRATRTSGAYEQYF
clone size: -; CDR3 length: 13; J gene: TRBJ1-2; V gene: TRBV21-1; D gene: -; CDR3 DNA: TGTGCCAGCAGCAAAAAGGGGGCTCGTGGCTACACCTTC; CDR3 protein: CASSKKGARGYTF
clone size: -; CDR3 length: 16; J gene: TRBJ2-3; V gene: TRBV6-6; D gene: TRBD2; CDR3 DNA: TGTGCCAGCAGCCTTCGACTAGCTGGGGACACAGATACGCAGTATTTT; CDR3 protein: CASSLRLAGDTDTQYF
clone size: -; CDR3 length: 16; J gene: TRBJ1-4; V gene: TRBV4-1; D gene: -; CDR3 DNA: TGCGCCAGCAGCCAAGAGGGATCGCGGGGAAATGAAAAACTGTTTTTT; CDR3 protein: CASSQEGSRGNEKLFF
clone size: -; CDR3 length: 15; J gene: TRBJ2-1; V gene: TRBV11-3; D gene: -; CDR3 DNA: TGTGCCAGCAGCTTAGGGCAGGGCAGCCACAATGAGCAGTTCTTC; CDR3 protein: CASSLGQGSHNEQFF
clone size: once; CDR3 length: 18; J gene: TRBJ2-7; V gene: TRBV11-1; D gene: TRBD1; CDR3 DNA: TGTGCCAGCAGCTTAGCGACCACTCGGGACAGGGACTCCTACGAGCAGTACTTC; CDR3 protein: CASSLATTRDRDSYEQYF
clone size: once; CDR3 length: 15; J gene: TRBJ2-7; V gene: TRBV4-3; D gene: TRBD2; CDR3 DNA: TGCGCCAGCAGCCAAGATTGGCTGGGGGGGTACGAGCAGTACTTC; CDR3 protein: CASSQDWLGGYEQYF
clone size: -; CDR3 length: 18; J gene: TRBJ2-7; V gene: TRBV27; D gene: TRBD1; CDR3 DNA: TGTGCCAGCAGTCCCTATCCCCATGGCGACAGGGGCCACTACGAGCAGTACTTC; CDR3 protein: CASSPYPHGDRGHYEQYF
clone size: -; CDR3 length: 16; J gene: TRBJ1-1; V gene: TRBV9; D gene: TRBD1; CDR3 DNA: TGTGCCAGCAGCCCATACCCGGGACAGGAGAACACTGAAGCTTTCTTT; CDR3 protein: CASSPYPGQENTEAFF
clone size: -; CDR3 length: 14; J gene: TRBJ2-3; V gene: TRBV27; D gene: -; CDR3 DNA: TGTGCCAGCAGTCTCACTAGTAACTACGATACGCAGTATTTT; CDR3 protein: CASSLTSNYDTQYF
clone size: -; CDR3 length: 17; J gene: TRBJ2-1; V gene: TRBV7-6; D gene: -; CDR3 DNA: TGTGCCAGCAGCTCGAACTACAGGGTGGTAGGGTACAATGAGCAGTTCTTC; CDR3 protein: CASSSNYRVVGYNEQFF
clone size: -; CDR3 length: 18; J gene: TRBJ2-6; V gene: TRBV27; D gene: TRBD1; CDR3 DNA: TGTGCCAGCAGTTTCCTAACAGGGGGCATATTCGGGGCCAACGTCCTGACTTTC; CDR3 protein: CASSFLTGGIFGANVLTF
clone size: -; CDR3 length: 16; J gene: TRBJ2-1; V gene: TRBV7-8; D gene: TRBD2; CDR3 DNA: TGTGCCAGCAGGTCACTTACTAGCGGGGGGGCGGGTGAGCAGTTCTTC; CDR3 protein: CASRSLTSGGAGEQFF
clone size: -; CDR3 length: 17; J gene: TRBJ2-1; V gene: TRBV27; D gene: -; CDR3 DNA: TGTGCCAGCAGTTTATATCGCTCACAAACGGCAGGGAATGAGCAGTTCTTC; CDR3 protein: CASSLYRSQTAGNEQFF
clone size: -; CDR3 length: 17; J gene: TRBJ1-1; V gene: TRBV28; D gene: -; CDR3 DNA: TGTGCCAGCAGTTCCCTACATTATCGGGGAAGAGAGACTGAAGCTTTCTTT; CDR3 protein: CASSSLHYRGRETEAFF
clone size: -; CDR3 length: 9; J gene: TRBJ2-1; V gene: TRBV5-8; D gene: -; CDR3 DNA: TGTGCCAGCAGCCTGTATTGGTTCTTC; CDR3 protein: CASSLYWFF
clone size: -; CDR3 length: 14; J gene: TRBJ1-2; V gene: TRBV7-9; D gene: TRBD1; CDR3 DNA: TGTGCCAGCAGCATTGGACAGGGGTACTATGGCTACACCTTC; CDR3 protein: CASSIGQGYYGYTF
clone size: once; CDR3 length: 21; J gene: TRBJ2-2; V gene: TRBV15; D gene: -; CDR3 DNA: TGTGCCACCAGCAGAGATTTGGTTCTGCAGGGGGGAATTTTTATGGCCGGGGAGCTGTTTTTT; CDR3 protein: CATSRDLVLQGGIFMAGELFF
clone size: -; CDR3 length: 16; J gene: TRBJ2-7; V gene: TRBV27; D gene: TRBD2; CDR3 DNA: TGTGCCAGCAGTCCCGCTCTAGCGGGCGGATCCTACGAGCAGTACTTC; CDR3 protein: CASSPALAGGSYEQYF
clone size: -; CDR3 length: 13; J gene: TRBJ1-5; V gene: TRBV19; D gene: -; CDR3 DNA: TGTGCCAGTAGTGGGAGATACAATCAGCCCCAGCATTTT; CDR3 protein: CASSGRYNQPQHF
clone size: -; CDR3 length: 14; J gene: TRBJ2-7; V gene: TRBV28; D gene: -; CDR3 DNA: TGTGCCAGCAGTTCCCCGACAGATTTCTACGAGCAGTACTTC; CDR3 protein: CASSSPTDFYEQYF
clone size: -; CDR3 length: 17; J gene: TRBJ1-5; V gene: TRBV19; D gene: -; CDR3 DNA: TGTGCCAGTAGTCGTCGACCGCCCCACAGTAGCAATCAGCCCCAGCATTTT; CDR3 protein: CASSRRPPHSSNQPQHF
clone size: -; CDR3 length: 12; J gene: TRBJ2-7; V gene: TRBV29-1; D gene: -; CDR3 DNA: TGCAGCGCTCGCCAGGGGTCCCACGAGCAGTACTTC; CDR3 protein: CSARQGSHEQYF
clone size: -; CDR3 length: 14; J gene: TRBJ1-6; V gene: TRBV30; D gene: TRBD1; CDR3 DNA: TGTGCCTGGAGTGTAGGGACAGAGTATTCACCCCTCCACTTT; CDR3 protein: CAWSVGTEYSPLHF